Sequencing of this T cell receptor beta chain was carried out in a study of identical twins. Regarding the study as a whole: Reduced insertions were recorded for abundant cord blood beta clonotypes, with no such pattern in memory repertoires.

TCRdb re-derived calls from the 5' RACE reads in MiXCR, one entry per CDR3 protein. This table holds 1.5 million to 2 million distinct CDR3 sequences, around 33% found once. To note about this clonotype: Antigen unknown. The germline gene is not matched at one end of the junction; a read error may be the cause.

Sequenced material: cord blood. This clonotype was obtained from a newborn girl in good health.

In DNA form, the CDR3 reads TGTGCCAACAGCCCCCGGATAACGGAAAACACAGATACGCAGTATTTT. This gives the protein CANSPRITENTDTQYF. This sequence joins TRBV7-6 and TRBJ2-3; no reliable D call. The CDR3 has 16 residues. Germline V lookup: CDR1 SGHVS, CDR2 FNYEAQ.